The T cell receptor (beta chain) described here comes from a study of tumor-infiltrating lymphocytes in primary liver carcinoma. Overall study results and limits: Tumor top-250-clone fraction significantly exceeded that of blood (p = 0.039). Paired tumor-adjacent and tumor-blood samples overlapped less than tumor region pairs did.

Taking roughly 20-32 mg of unsorted bulk tissue, the authors co-extracted RNA and DNA. Concerning this clonotype itself: Its antigen is not identified. A junction end diverges from the germline sequence, so it may reflect a read error.

From 400 to 550 ng total RNA, TCR beta cDNA was generated with a primer in the constant region. Three rounds of nested multiplex PCR with slightly modified ARM-PCR produced TCR beta libraries. Both of the initial two PCR rounds ran for around 9 cycles and employed TRBV1-TRBV30 forward primers alongside a C-beta reverse primer. From the multiplex PCR reads, TCRdb called clonotypes with MiXCR, one entry per CDR3 protein. Altogether about 120,000 distinct CDR3 sequences are present, around 70% being singletons, with the ten largest covering 7.5% to 10%. The CDR3 runs 13 residues. Germline CDR1 is MNHNS and CDR2 is SASEGT.

The chain is built from TRBV6-1 and TRBJ1-4, with 10 bases identical to TRBD1. The source is an older woman with primary liver carcinoma and hepatitis B virus infection. The sequenced sample was tumor-adjacent normal liver tissue. The CDR3 DNA sequence: TGTGTCAGCAATGGGACAGGGGTTGAAAAACTGTTTTTT. Its protein product is CVSNGTGVEKLFF.